The rows below give T cell receptor beta chains drawn from one sample of a study of CD8 T cells in ankylosing spondylitis. TCRdb re-called the 5' RACE reads through MiXCR, storing one row per CDR3 protein. The table shows some 250,000 distinct CDR3 sequences, with 20% to 30% occurring only once. Sequenced material: blood, either unsorted or a sorted T cell fraction (not recorded which). The receptors here all came from a male donor with ankylosing spondylitis or in good health (not recorded which). The CDR3 runs from the conserved cysteine through the conserved F or W. Clone size is shown for a subset of rows, as once, few, many or a class of expanded clone.

size | V | CDR3
many | TRBV29-1 | CSVRTDTQYF
NA | TRBV4-2 | CASSPEYTDTQYF
NA | TRBV29-1 | CRSTVNTGELFF
many | TRBV20-1 | CSASQAYEQYF
NA | TRBV20-1 | CSATGTRTDTQYF
NA | TRBV20-1 | CSANSPGTDFREQYF
few | TRBV12-3/TRBV12-4 | CASSSYRVHYEQYF
NA | TRBV6-5 | CASSYPPTSGGTETQYF
NA | TRBV20-1 | CSAILPSLRTEAFF
few | TRBV20-1 | CSARSPPTGKDTEAFF
many | TRBV6-1 | CASSRDRDGYEQYF
many | TRBV29-1 | CSAGHSGGTQYF
NA | TRBV20-1 | CSARDPASNQPQHF
many | TRBV20-1 | CSAIPGGATDTQYF
many | TRBV10-1 | CASSETSQRNEQFF
NA | TRBV4-2 | CASSQDRDGGEKLFF
NA | TRBV20-1 | CSARSGALWGANEQFF
NA | TRBV20-1 | CSARKDSSSYNEQFF
few | TRBV20-1 | CSALQGAAQPQHF
NA | TRBV12-2 | CASRLALNSNTDTQYF
many | TRBV3-1 | CASSQLAGDTQYF
NA | TRBV6-1 | CASNYWRQETQYF
few | TRBV5-1 | CASSALTVNTEAFF
few | TRBV3-1 | CASSQEVGASDPAQYF
few | TRBV20-1 | CSARGTEAFF
few | TRBV29-1 | CSVGATGKQETQYF
NA | TRBV6-1 | CASSPPQEGEQYF
NA | TRBV4-2 | CASSQDRPGGLTDTQYF
NA | TRBV7-2 | CASSFGGTKETQYF
many | TRBV29-1 | CSVPSGGSTDTQYF
few | TRBV4-2 | CASRSWTGNYGYTF
NA | TRBV7-2 | CASSFNRGETQYF
NA | TRBV27 | CASRGMGGKTQYF
few | TRBV5-5 | CASRSQLAGGLMATQYF
NA | TRBV5-1 | CASSLRSSPPETQYF
many | TRBV20-1 | CSASGRGSQPQHF
many | TRBV20-1 | CSASRGGRSYNSPLHF
NA | TRBV6-5 | CASSYLVRASSYEQYF